The next 12 T cell receptor beta chains were all read from a single sample in a study of blood T cell repertoires in COVID-19. The repertoire was sequenced with immunoSEQ multiplex PCR; TCRdb's copy has only in-frame clones and lacks some. Of about 260,000 clones in the sample, approximately 79% are singletons; the top ten hold roughly 4%. The sample comprised PBMCs or T cells enriched from blood (not recorded which). The receptors stem from a man younger than 45 with acute COVID-19.

The chain couples TRBV28 to TRBJ1-1; 8 bases align to TRBD1. From germline, CDR1 is MDHEN and CDR2 SYDVKM. J gave up 11 bases and V 5 bases, and 13 bases lay outside the gene matches. This CDR3 contains 14 residues. In DNA, the CDR3 is TGTGCCAGCAGTCTCACACTCGGACAGGGACCGGCTTTCTTT. Translating gives CASSLTLGQGPAFF.

This sequence joins TRBV24-1 and TRBJ1-2, with TRBD1 as a possible D gene (6 bases). This CDR3 has 16 amino acids. The germline CDR1 and CDR2 sequences are KGHDR and SFDVKD. V shed 3 bases and J shed 4 bases, with 17 bases lying between them. The CDR3 DNA reads as TGTGCCACCAGTGATCCGACAGGAAAAGGTAGCTATGGCTACACCTTC. This sequence encodes CATSDPTGKGSYGYTF.

The chain employs TRBV5-1 and TRBJ1-6; 8 nucleotides align to TRBD1. V was clipped by 4 bases and J by 6 bases; unmatched bases: 6. From germline, CDR1 is SGHRS and CDR2 YFSETQ. The CDR3 sequence is 15 residues long. Written as DNA, the CDR3 is TGCGCCAGCAGCCCGGGACAGGAGTTTAATTCACCCCTCCACTTT. The encoded protein is CASSPGQEFNSPLHF.

V usage is TRBV7-3 and J usage is TRBJ1-2; 7 bases are shared with TRBD1. Trimming took 6 bases from V and 7 from J; bases not matched to a gene: 11. The germline gives CDR1 SGHTA, CDR2 FQGTGA. The CDR3 runs to 14 residues. CDR3 DNA sequence: TGTGCCAGCAGTAGCGGGACAGCCTCGGGTGGCTACACCTTC. Translation: CASSSGTASGGYTF.

The chain joins TRBV5-1 to TRBJ2-6, with D perhaps matching TRBD2 (6 bases). Germline assignment: CDR1 SGHRS and CDR2 YFSETQ. The germline V and J ends were trimmed by 2 bases and 4 bases, with 13 bases remaining between them. This CDR3 contains 16 residues. CDR3 in amino acids: CASSFTPEGGANVLTF. Here the CDR3 DNA reads TGCGCCAGCAGCTTCACCCCGGAGGGGGGGGCCAACGTCCTGACTTTC.

J is TRBJ2-1 and V is TRBV29-1; maybe TRBD1 (5 bases). Trimming took off 8 bases at V and 9 bases at J, with 23 bases between the two ends. The CDR3 has 14 residues. Germline V CDR1 and CDR2: SQVTM, ANQGSEA. This CDR3 is CSLADLRARGEQFF. CDR3 nucleotides: TGCAGCCTTGCCGACCTCAGGGCCCGAGGTGAGCAGTTCTTC.

V usage is TRBV14 and J usage is TRBJ1-3, with 7 nucleotides matching TRBD1. Germline V gene sequence: CDR1 SGHDN, CDR2 FVKESK. V lost 5 bases, J lost 1 base, and 11 bases stayed unmatched. The CDR3 covers 17 residues. CDR3 coding DNA: TGTGCCAGCAGCGTCCGACAGGGCGAGTGGTCTGGAAACACCATATATTTT. It yields the protein CASSVRQGEWSGNTIYF.

V and J are TRBV7-2 and TRBJ1-1; D possibly corresponds to TRBD1 (5 bases). V was cut by 4 bases and J by 3 bases, with 12 bases left in between. The CDR3 spans 14 residues. Germline assignment: CDR1 SGHTA and CDR2 FQGNSA. The CDR3 DNA sequence: TGTGCCAGCAGCTCTTGGGACTCGTACACTGAAGCTTTCTTT. It encodes CASSSWDSYTEAFF.

The chain uses TRBV6-2 or TRBV6-3 and TRBJ1-4; D is perhaps TRBD1 (6 bases). Deletions cut 5 bases from V and 5 bases from J, with 12 bases between. The CDR3 runs to 14 residues. Germline V gene data show CDR1 as MNHEY and CDR2 as SVGEGT. CDR3 sequence: CASSGRDINEKLFF. CDR3 coding DNA: TGTGCCAGCAGTGGCCGGGACATCAATGAAAAACTGTTTTTT.

This clone was counted once. V and J are TRBV7-8 and TRBJ1-6, with a weak D call TRBD1 (6 bases). Germline lookup yields CDR1 SGHVS and CDR2 FQNEAQ. The V gene lost 3 bases and the J gene lost 7 bases, with 10 bases spanning the gap. CDR3 length: 14 residues. The CDR3 nucleotides read TGTGCCAGCAGCTTCACCGACAGGAATTCACCCCTCCACTTT. It translates to CASSFTDRNSPLHF.

The chain combines TRBV24-1 with TRBJ2-5; 7 nucleotides align to TRBD1. This CDR3 has 16 amino acids. Germline-derived CDR1 and CDR2 are KGHDR and SFDVKD. Unmatched junction bases numbered 9, after V lost 5 bases and J lost 1 base. The CDR3 DNA follows: TGTGCCACCAGTGGCCGGAACAGGGGCAGCCAAGAGACCCAGTACTTC. It codes for CATSGRNRGSQETQYF.

The chain couples TRBV4-3 to TRBJ2-2, with a weak D call TRBD1 (6 bases). V lost 6 bases and J lost 1, with 9 bases in between. This CDR3 region has 14 residues. The V gene's germline CDR1 is LGHNA and CDR2 YSLEER. The CDR3 DNA is TGCGCCAGCAGACTAGGGGGGAACACCGGGGAGCTGTTTTTT. It is translated as CASRLGGNTGELFF.